The 27 T cell receptor beta chains presented below share a single source sample, sequenced in a study of blood T cell repertoires in COVID-19. Sequenced by immunoSEQ multiplex PCR; TCRdb stores in-frame clones only, minus some. In the table there are about 68,000 clones, approximately 79% of which are singletons. The specimen was peripheral blood. These receptors originate from a woman aged 45-60 years with acute or convalescent COVID-19.

The rearrangement links TRBV6-5 to TRBJ2-2, with D possibly being TRBD2 (6 bases). The CDR3 spans 15 residues. From germline, CDR1 is MNHEY and CDR2 SVGAGI. V lost 2 bases to trimming and J lost 1 base, with 8 bases between them. CDR3 sequence reads: CASSYGTGNTGELFF. DNA of the CDR3: TGTGCCAGCAGTTACGGGACTGGGAACACCGGGGAGCTGTTTTTT.

V is TRBV7-9 and J is TRBJ1-4; possibly TRBD1 for D (6 bases). Trimming removed 5 bases at V and 6 bases at J, with 13 bases between. The CDR3 consists of 14 residues. The germline gives CDR1 SEHNR, CDR2 FQNEAQ (reference sequence). CDR3 sequence (DNA): TGTGCCAGCAGCCCGGGTGGGGGCGATGAAAAACTGTTTTTT. It is translated as CASSPGGGDEKLFF.

The DNA for the CDR3 is TGTGCTAGTGGTTTGGTGGCAGGGGAAGGAGGCTACACCTTC. Its protein is CASGLVAGEGGYTF. This sequence joins TRBV12-5 and TRBJ1-2; D possibly corresponds to TRBD1 (6 bases). Germline CDR1 is LGHNT and CDR2 is FRNRAP. This CDR3 region has 14 residues. V was cut by 0 bases and J by 8 bases, with 13 bases left in between.

The V and J genes are TRBV30 and TRBJ2-3, with a possible D match to TRBD2 (6 bases). This CDR3 contains 13 residues. Per the germline V gene, CDR1 is GTSNPN and CDR2 is SVGIG (reference sequence). The V and J ends lost 0 bases and 5 bases respectively, with 9 bases between them. CDR3 DNA sequence: TGTGCCTGGAGTGTCCCAGCGGGAGATACGCAGTATTTT. It translates to CAWSVPAGDTQYF.

The chain combines TRBV4-3 with TRBJ2-2; 7 bases agree with TRBD2. CDR3 size: 17 residues. The V gene's germline CDR1 is LGHNA and CDR2 YSLEER. V trimming: 1 base; J trimming: 1 base; junction bases outside the gene matches: 6. The CDR3 nucleotides read TGCGCCAGCAGCCAAGCTCTAGCGGCCATGAACACCGGGGAGCTGTTTTTT. This gives the protein CASSQALAAMNTGELFF.

This clone was observed a few times. The chain carries TRBV5-1 and TRBJ2-2; 10 nucleotides line up with TRBD1. The CDR3 runs to 16 residues. After removal of 3 bases from V and 4 bases from J, the junction contained 6 bases not matched to a gene. Germline CDR1 and CDR2: SGHRS and YFSETQ. This CDR3 is CASSYDRGRVTGELFF. The DNA for the CDR3 is TGCGCCAGCAGCTACGACAGGGGGCGCGTCACCGGGGAGCTGTTTTTT.

The chain is built from TRBV9 and TRBJ1-1, with 7 nucleotides matching TRBD1. Per germline, CDR1 SGDLS and CDR2 YYNGEE. The CDR3 has 14 residues. Losses at the gene ends were 6 bases for V and 3 bases for J; bases not matched to a gene: 8. The CDR3 DNA follows: TGTGCCAGCACAAGGGACAGCTTGGACACTGAAGCTTTCTTT. Protein product: CASTRDSLDTEAFF.

The J gene is TRBJ2-2, the V gene TRBV4-1, with D maybe TRBD1 (6 bases). This CDR3 has 13 amino acids. Germline values: CDR1 MGHRA, CDR2 YSYEKL. Trimming removed 4 bases from V and 6 bases from J, with 9 bases in between. The CDR3 loop reads CASSPTGPGELFF. The DNA of the CDR3 is TGCGCCAGCAGCCCGACAGGTCCCGGGGAGCTGTTTTTT.

V and J are TRBV30 and TRBJ1-5; the D gene is possibly TRBD1 (5 bases). Germline values: CDR1 GTSNPN, CDR2 SVGIG (reference sequence). The CDR3 length is 13 residues. With 0 bases removed from V and 6 bases from J, the gap between germline ends came to 9 bases. The CDR3 is CAWSVPGVQPQHF. CDR3 nucleotides: TGTGCCTGGAGTGTCCCGGGGGTTCAGCCCCAGCATTTT.

The CDR3 region is CASSSRYNEQFF. DNA of the CDR3: TGTGCCAGCAGTAGTAGATACAATGAGCAGTTCTTC. The chain employs TRBV6-5 and TRBJ2-1; no reliable D call. This CDR3 is built from 12 residues. V lost 5 bases to trimming and J lost 4 bases, with 6 bases between them. The germline V gene encodes CDR1 MNHEY and CDR2 SVGAGI.

In DNA, the CDR3 is TGTGCCAGCAGTTCAGGGGGAGGCGGTGAAAAACTGTTTTTT. It specifies CASSSGGGGEKLFF. V and J are TRBV28 and TRBJ1-4; 7 bases are a match to TRBD1. The trim removed 4 bases at V and 7 bases at J, leaving 6 bases unmatched. Per germline, CDR1 MDHEN and CDR2 SYDVKM. This CDR3 is built from 14 residues.

The chain carries TRBV7-2 and TRBJ2-7, with no clear D. Per the germline V gene, CDR1 is SGHTA and CDR2 is FQGNSA. Trimming cost V 3 bases and J 7 bases, with 13 bases left between them. The CDR3 sequence is 13 residues long. The chain's CDR3 is CASSFQERGEQYF. CDR3 nucleotides: TGTGCCAGCAGCTTTCAAGAACGCGGAGAGCAGTACTTC. The complete variable domain, with remaining parts taken from reference TRBV7-2 and TRBJ2-7, reads GAGVSQSPSNKVTEKGKDVELRCDPISGHTALYWYRQSLGQGLEFLIYFQGNSAPDKSGLPSDRFSAERTGGSVSTLTIQRTQQEDSAVYLCASSFQERGEQYFGPGTRLTVT.

The gene calls are TRBV30 and TRBJ1-2; D is undetermined. The CDR3 sequence is 15 residues long. Trimming took 2 bases from V and 5 from J, leaving 18 bases between them. Germline V CDR1 and CDR2: GTSNPN, SVGIG (reference sequence). The CDR3 DNA reads as TGTGCCTGGAGTTCGGGATTCGTCCTCCGGTATGGCTACACCTTC. Translating gives CAWSSGFVLRYGYTF.

There are a few counts of this clone. This chain links TRBV5-1 with TRBJ1-1, with 7 bases that match TRBD1. With V trimmed by 0 bases and J by 5 bases, 4 bases remained unmatched. Germline V gene sequence: CDR1 SGHRS, CDR2 YFSETQ. This CDR3 is 14 amino acids long. CDR3 region: CASSLGGGETEAFF. The CDR3 bases are TGCGCCAGCAGCTTGGGAGGGGGCGAGACTGAAGCTTTCTTT.

Note on this clone: Other DNA sequences of this sample code for an identical CDR3. This chain connects TRBV6-5 to TRBJ1-5; possible D gene TRBD1, 5 bases. Trimming left V 6 bases short and J 4 bases short, with 13 bases between. Germline V lookup: CDR1 MNHEY, CDR2 SVGAGI. The CDR3 loop spans 14 amino acids. CDR3 region: CASSHGEGNQPQHF. CDR3 DNA sequence: TGTGCCAGCAGCCACGGGGAGGGGAATCAGCCCCAGCATTTT.

The gene calls are TRBV11-2 and TRBJ2-7; 7 positions match TRBD2. The CDR3 loop spans 15 amino acids. Losses at the gene ends were 5 bases for V and 0 bases for J; bases not matched to a gene: 7. Germline CDR1 is SGHAT and CDR2 is FQNNGV. CDR3 sequence reads: CASSTFKRGSYEQYF. The CDR3, as DNA: TGTGCCAGCAGCACTTTTAAGCGGGGCTCCTACGAGCAGTACTTC.

The chain combines TRBV21-1 with TRBJ2-2; the table gives TRBD1 as D, unverified against the DNA. TRBV21-1 is deemed a pseudogene. CDR3 length: 14 amino acids. CDR3 nucleotides: TGTGCCAGCAGCACAGGGAATCCCACCGGGGAGCTGTTTTTT. It specifies CASSTGNPTGELFF.

The DNA for the CDR3 is TGTGCCATCAGTGACGGTCTAGCGGGCGACGAGCAGTACTTC. This translates into CAISDGLAGDEQYF. The rearrangement uses TRBV10-3 and TRBJ2-7; the match to TRBD2 covers 8 bases. Germline V gene lookup returns CDR1 ENHRY and CDR2 SYGVKD. Trimming at V came to 3 bases and at J to 5 bases, leaving 6 bases not matched to a gene. This CDR3 comprises 14 residues.

The chain recombines TRBV6-6 with TRBJ1-2; perhaps TRBD1 as D (5 bases). Germline V CDR1 and CDR2: MNHNY, SVGAGI (reference sequence). V was shortened by 2 bases and J by 3 bases, with 10 bases between the two germline ends. The CDR3 consists of 14 residues. DNA of the CDR3: TGTGCCAGCAGTTACGGCGGGGGAGACTATGGCTACACCTTC. Amino acid sequence: CASSYGGGDYGYTF.

The J gene is TRBJ2-1, the V gene TRBV11-3; 9 bases align to TRBD2. Germline V gene sequence: CDR1 SGHNT, CDR2 YENEEA. The CDR3 is 17 amino acids. With 6 bases clipped from V and 8 bases from J, the junction kept 17 bases outside the gene matches. Written as DNA, the CDR3 is TGTGCCAGCAGTAGGAGATCTAGCGGGATAGTTAGCGATGAGCAGTTCTTC. Its protein is CASSRRSSGIVSDEQFF.

The rearrangement joins TRBV10-1 to TRBJ2-1; TRBD2 agrees at 11 bases. Trimming took 3 bases from V and 1 from J; bases not matched to a gene: 5. The CDR3 consists of 17 residues. Germline V CDR1 and CDR2: WNHNN, SYGVQD (reference sequence). This chain's CDR3 is CASSDSASGGSYNEQFF. The DNA of the CDR3 is TGCGCCAGCAGTGATTCGGCTAGCGGGGGGTCCTACAATGAGCAGTTCTTC.

The chain joins TRBV5-1 to TRBJ2-1, with 7 nucleotides matching TRBD2. The germline gives CDR1 SGHRS, CDR2 YFSETQ. The trim removed 4 bases at V and 4 bases at J, leaving 8 bases unmatched. The CDR3 loop spans 15 amino acids. CDR3: CASSPGLGQYNEQFF. The CDR3 DNA is TGCGCCAGCAGCCCCGGACTAGGGCAGTACAATGAGCAGTTCTTC.

The V gene is TRBV4-1, the J gene TRBJ1-2, with D possibly matching TRBD1 (5 bases). V lost 0 bases to trimming and J lost 4 bases, with 15 bases between them. Germline V CDR1 and CDR2: MGHRA, YSYEKL. There are 16 residues in the CDR3. DNA for the CDR3: TGCGCCAGCAGCCAAGAAGGGACTAAGGGTATCTATGGCTACACCTTC. This gives the protein CASSQEGTKGIYGYTF.

The DNA for the CDR3 is TGCAGCGTGCAAAAACGGACAGGGGTGAGCGGGGAGCTGTTTTTT. It encodes CSVQKRTGVSGELFF. This chain links TRBV29-1 with TRBJ2-2; 9 bases line up with TRBD1. Trimming cost V 6 bases and J 7 bases; bases outside gene matches: 12. CDR3 length: 15 amino acids. In germline, CDR1 is SQVTM, CDR2 ANQGSEA.

This clone was counted only a few times. The chain uses TRBV7-2 and TRBJ1-1; D unresolved. Germline CDR1 is SGHTA and CDR2 is FQGNSA. Trimming took off 5 bases at V and 3 bases at J, with 7 bases between the two ends. This CDR3 is 12 amino acids long. The chain's CDR3 is CASSPQDTEAFF. CDR3 nucleotides: TGTGCCAGCAGCCCCCAGGACACTGAAGCTTTCTTT.

The chain combines TRBV3-1 (or the pseudogene TRBV3-2) with TRBJ1-1, with 10 positions matching TRBD1. Germline-derived CDR1 and CDR2 are LGHDT and YNNKEL (reference sequence). The CDR3 is 15 amino acids. After removal of 2 bases from V and 5 bases from J, the junction contained 5 bases not matched to a gene. The CDR3 bases are TGTGCCAGCAGCCAACAACGACAGGGGGCGACTGAAGCTTTCTTT. Translation gives CASSQQRQGATEAFF.

The J gene is TRBJ2-1, the V gene TRBV4-1; a possible D gene is TRBD2 (6 bases). From germline, CDR1 is MGHRA and CDR2 YSYEKL. The CDR3 runs to 13 residues. Trimming cost V 4 bases and J 4 bases, with 8 bases left between them. This CDR3 reads CASSPAGYNEQFF. The DNA of the CDR3 is TGCGCCAGCAGCCCAGCGGGTTACAATGAGCAGTTCTTC.